The source of this T cell receptor beta chain is a study of blood T cell repertoires in COVID-19. A Seattle source enrolled patients during active infection and followed them longitudinally. Libraries were prepared by immunoSEQ multiplex PCR; TCRdb keeps only in-frame clonotypes and omits some of them. The top ten clones hold 7.3% of a sample with 300,000 to 350,000 clones, 88% of them seen once. This sequence was found in a woman between 65 and 79 years old with COVID-19, enrolled during active disease. Material: peripheral blood.

The CDR3 region has the DNA TGTGCCAGCTCCCAGGTCAGGGGGCTGATGGATGGAAACACCATATATTTT. This translates into CASSQVRGLMDGNTIYF. V gene TRBV18 combines with J gene TRBJ1-3; 8 bases map to TRBD1. This CDR3 region has 17 residues. J was trimmed by 3 bases and V by 6 bases; bases with no gene match: 13. Germline-derived CDR1 and CDR2 are KGHSH and LQKENI.